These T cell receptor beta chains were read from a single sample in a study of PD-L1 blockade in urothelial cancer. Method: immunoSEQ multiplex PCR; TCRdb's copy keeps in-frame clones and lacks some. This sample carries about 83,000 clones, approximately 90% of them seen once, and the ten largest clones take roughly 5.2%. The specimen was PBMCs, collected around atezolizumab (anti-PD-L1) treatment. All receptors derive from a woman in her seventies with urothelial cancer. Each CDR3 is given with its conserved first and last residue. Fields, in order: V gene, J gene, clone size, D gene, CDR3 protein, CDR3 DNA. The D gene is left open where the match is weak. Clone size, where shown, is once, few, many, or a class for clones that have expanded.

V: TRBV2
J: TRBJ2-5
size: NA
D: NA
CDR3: CASRETSQETQYF
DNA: TGTGCCAGCAGGGAAACTAGCCAAGAGACCCAGTACTTC

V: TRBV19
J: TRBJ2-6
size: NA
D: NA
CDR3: CASSIGPGGTGANVLTF
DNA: TGTGCCAGTAGTATAGGCCCCGGAGGGACTGGGGCCAACGTCCTGACTTTC

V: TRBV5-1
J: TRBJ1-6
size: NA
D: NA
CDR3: CASSLLTGGKNSPLHF
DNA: TGCGCCAGCAGCTTGTTGACCGGGGGTAAGAATTCACCCCTCCACTTT

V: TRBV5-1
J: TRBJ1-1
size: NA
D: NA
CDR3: CASSFSGEEAFF
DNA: TGCGCCAGCAGCTTCTCGGGAGAGGAAGCTTTCTTT

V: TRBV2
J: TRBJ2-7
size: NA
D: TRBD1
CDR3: CASSEISPFRTGYLGEQYF
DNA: TGTGCCAGCAGTGAAATTTCCCCCTTTAGGACAGGGTACTTGGGCGAGCAGTACTTC

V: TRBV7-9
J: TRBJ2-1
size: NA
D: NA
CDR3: CASSPRAGERDEQFF
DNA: TGTGCCAGCAGCCCCCGGGCAGGGGAGAGGGATGAGCAGTTCTTC

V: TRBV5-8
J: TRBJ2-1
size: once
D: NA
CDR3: CASDRRSSYNEQFF
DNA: TGTGCCAGCGACCGGAGAAGCTCCTACAATGAGCAGTTCTTC

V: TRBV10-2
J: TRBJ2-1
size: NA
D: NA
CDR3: CASSGADSYNEQFF
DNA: TGCGCCAGCAGTGGGGCTGACTCCTACAATGAGCAGTTCTTC

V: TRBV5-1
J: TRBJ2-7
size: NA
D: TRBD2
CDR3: CASSLNRAGGKSSYEQYF
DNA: TGCGCCAGCAGCTTGAATAGGGCGGGGGGTAAGAGCTCCTACGAGCAGTACTTC

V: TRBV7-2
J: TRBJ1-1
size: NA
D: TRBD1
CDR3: CASSGGRDSEAFF
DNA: TGTGCCAGCAGCGGAGGCCGGGACAGTGAAGCTTTCTTT

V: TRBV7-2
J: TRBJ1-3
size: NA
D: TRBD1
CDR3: CASSWTGPGNTIYF
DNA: TGTGCCAGCAGCTGGACAGGGCCTGGAAACACCATATATTTT

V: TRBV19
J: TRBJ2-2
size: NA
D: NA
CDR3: CASSIATGNTGELFF
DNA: TGTGCCAGTAGTATCGCGACAGGAAACACCGGGGAGCTGTTTTTT

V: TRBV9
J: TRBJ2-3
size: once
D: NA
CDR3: CASSVGSGGPDTQYF
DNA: TGTGCCAGCAGCGTAGGCTCTGGGGGCCCAGATACGCAGTATTTT

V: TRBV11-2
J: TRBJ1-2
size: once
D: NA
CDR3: CASSLDRENPNYGYTF
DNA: TGTGCCAGCAGCTTAGATAGAGAAAACCCGAACTATGGCTACACCTTC

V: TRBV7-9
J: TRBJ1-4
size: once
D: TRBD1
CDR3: CASSLGGQLEKLFF
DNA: TGTGCCAGCAGCTTAGGGGGACAGTTGGAAAAACTGTTTTTT

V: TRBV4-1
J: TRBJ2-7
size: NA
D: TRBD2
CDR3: CASSQDYPRGLAGTSYEQYF
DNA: TGCGCCAGCAGCCAAGACTATCCCCGGGGACTAGCGGGGACCTCCTACGAGCAGTACTTC

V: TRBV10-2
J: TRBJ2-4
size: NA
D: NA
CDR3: CASSVRSIAKNIQYF
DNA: TGCGCCAGCAGTGTTCGCTCTATAGCCAAAAACATTCAGTACTTC

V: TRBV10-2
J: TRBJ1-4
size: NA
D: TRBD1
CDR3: CASSDRTGDVGANEKLFF
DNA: TGCGCCAGCAGTGACCGGACAGGAGATGTTGGGGCTAATGAAAAACTGTTTTTT

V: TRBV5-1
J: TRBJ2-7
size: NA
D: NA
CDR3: CASSPPNRSGSYEQYF
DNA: TGCGCCAGCAGCCCCCCTAACAGGTCAGGGTCCTACGAGCAGTACTTC

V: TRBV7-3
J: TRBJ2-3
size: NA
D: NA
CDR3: CASSSSQASDTQYF
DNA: TGTGCCAGCAGCTCCTCACAGGCTTCAGATACGCAGTATTTT

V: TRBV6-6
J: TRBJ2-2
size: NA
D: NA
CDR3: CASSWGGRELFF
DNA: TGTGCCAGCAGTTGGGGAGGCAGGGAGCTGTTTTTT

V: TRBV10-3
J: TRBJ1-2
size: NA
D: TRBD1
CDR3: CAISGGTGLNYGYTF
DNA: TGTGCCATCAGTGGCGGGACAGGGTTGAACTATGGCTACACCTTC

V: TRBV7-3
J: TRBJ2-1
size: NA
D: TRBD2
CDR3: CASASGSYNEQFF
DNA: TGTGCCAGCGCGAGCGGGAGTTACAATGAGCAGTTCTTC

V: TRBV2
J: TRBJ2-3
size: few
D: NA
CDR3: CASNRDTQYF
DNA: TGTGCCAGTAACAGAGATACGCAGTATTTT

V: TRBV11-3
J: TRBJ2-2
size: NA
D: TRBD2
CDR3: CASSLGTSGRGGGELFF
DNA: TGTGCCAGCAGCTTGGGGACTAGCGGGAGGGGAGGCGGGGAGCTGTTTTTT

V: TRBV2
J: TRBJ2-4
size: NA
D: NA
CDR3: CATQGGFAKNIQYF
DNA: TGTGCCACCCAGGGGGGTTTTGCCAAAAACATTCAGTACTTC

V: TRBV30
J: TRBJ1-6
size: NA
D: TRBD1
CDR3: CAFRTGDYNSPLHF
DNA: TGTGCCTTCCGGACAGGCGACTATAATTCACCCCTCCACTTT

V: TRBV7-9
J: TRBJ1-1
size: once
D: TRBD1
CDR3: CASSGQGAFEAFF
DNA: TGTGCCAGCAGTGGACAGGGGGCATTTGAAGCTTTCTTT

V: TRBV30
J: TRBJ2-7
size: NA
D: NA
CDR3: CAWSVRGNEQYF
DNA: TGTGCCTGGAGTGTACGGGGGAACGAGCAGTACTTC

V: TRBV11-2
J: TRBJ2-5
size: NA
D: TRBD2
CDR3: CASSFRSASGGIAQETQYF
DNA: TGTGCCAGCAGCTTTCGGTCGGCTAGCGGGGGGATAGCCCAAGAGACCCAGTACTTC

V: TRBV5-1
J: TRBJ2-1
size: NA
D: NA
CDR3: CASSLGQTPGNEQFF
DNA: TGCGCCAGCAGCTTAGGACAGACTCCGGGAAATGAGCAGTTCTTC

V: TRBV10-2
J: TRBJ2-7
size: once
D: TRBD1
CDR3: CASRALRQGPYEQYF
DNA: TGCGCCAGCAGGGCACTACGACAGGGACCTTACGAGCAGTACTTC

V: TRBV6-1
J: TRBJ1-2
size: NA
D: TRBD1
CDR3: CASSEAYGGQGKNYGYTF
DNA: TGTGCCAGCAGTGAAGCCTACGGGGGACAGGGGAAGAACTATGGCTACACCTTC

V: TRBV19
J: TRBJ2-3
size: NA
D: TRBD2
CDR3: CASSSLLAGEGNTQYF
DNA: TGTGCCAGTAGTTCCCTACTAGCGGGAGAGGGAAATACGCAGTATTTT

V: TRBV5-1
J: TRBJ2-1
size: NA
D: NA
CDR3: CASSLAAGRLNEQFF
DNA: TGCGCCAGCAGCTTGGCCGCGGGACGCCTGAATGAGCAGTTCTTC

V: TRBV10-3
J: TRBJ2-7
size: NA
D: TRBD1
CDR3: CATGQGNYEQYF
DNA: TGTGCCACAGGACAGGGGAACTACGAGCAGTACTTC

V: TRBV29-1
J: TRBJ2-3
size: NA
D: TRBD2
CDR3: CSGRTSGSTDTQYF
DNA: TGCAGCGGACGGACTAGCGGTAGCACAGATACGCAGTATTTT

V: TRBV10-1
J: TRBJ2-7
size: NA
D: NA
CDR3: CASSEVHVKPYEQYF
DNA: TGCGCCAGCAGTGAGGTACATGTGAAACCCTACGAGCAGTACTTC

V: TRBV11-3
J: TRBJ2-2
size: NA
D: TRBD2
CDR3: CASSLATSGGNTGELFF
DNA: TGTGCCAGCAGCTTAGCCACTAGCGGGGGGAACACCGGGGAGCTGTTTTTT

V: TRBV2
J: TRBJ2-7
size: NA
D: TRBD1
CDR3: CASRRDRSYEQYF
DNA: TGTGCCAGCAGGAGGGACAGATCCTACGAGCAGTACTTC